This T cell receptor beta chain was obtained from a study of T cells in Graves' hyperthyroidism and ophthalmopathy. At least ten counts were recorded for this clonotype. Patients showing uncontrolled infection, other autoimmune disease, pregnancy or lactation were ineligible. Each 10 ml fresh peripheral blood draw supplied the PBMCs. RNA transcripts gave rise to amplified TCR beta CDR3 regions. Primed by the HTBI set, a first-round RT-PCR was run on the TCR CDR3. TCRdb reprocessed the multiplex PCR reads with MiXCR, giving one entry per CDR3 protein. This sample has around 350,000 distinct CDR3 sequences, with roughly a sixth found just once. Germline values: CDR1 SQVTM, CDR2 ANQGSEA. V shed 2 bases and J shed 1 base, with 25 bases lying between them. CDR3 length: 19 amino acids.

The chain uses TRBV29-1 and TRBJ2-3; a weak D match, TRBD2 (6 bases). The clonotype was recovered from a woman in her 30s with Graves' hyperthyroidism that later progressed to Graves' ophthalmopathy. The sample taken for sequencing was blood. CDR3 nucleotide sequence: TGCAGCGTTGAATATTTCTGGGCCGAAATATGGGGGGGCACAGATACGCAGTATTTT. This gives the protein CSVEYFWAEIWGGTDTQYF.